The 13 T cell receptor beta chains presented below share a single source sample, sequenced in a study of CXCR3-negative and CXCR3-positive naive CD8 T cells. TRB cDNA was prepared as libraries by UMI-labeled 5' RACE. TCRdb reprocessed the 5' RACE reads, keeping one entry per CDR3 protein, no DNA. In all, the sample yields about 120,000 distinct CDR3 sequences. The sample taken for sequencing was naive CXCR3- CD8+ T cells from blood. The sample's subset: CD45RO-CCR7+CD27+CD95- naive CD8+ T cells lacking CXCR3 (TNR3-). The receptors were gathered from a human donor in good health. Some clones in this sample may be carry-over from other donors' samples.

The J gene is TRBJ1-1, the V gene TRBV20-1; the TCRdb call, TRBD1, lacks DNA for checking. Germline assignment: CDR1 DFQATT and CDR2 SNEGSKA (reference sequence). The CDR3 covers 11 residues. The CDR3 protein is CSAWTGDEAFF.

V gene TRBV7-6 combines with J gene TRBJ2-5. This CDR3 has 15 residues. CDR1 and CDR2 (germline): SGHVS, FNYEAQ. The CDR3 loop reads CASSSSLRIQETQYF. The full variable domain, in which reference TRBV7-6 and TRBJ2-5 provide the parts outside the CDR3, is GAGVSQSPRYKVTKRGQDVALRCDPISGHVSLYWYRQALGQGPEFLTYFNYEAQQDKSGLPNDRFSAERPEGSISTLTIQRTEQRDSAMYRCASSSSLRIQETQYFGPGTRLLVL.

The chain employs TRBV29-1 and TRBJ2-2; TCRdb's D call of TRBD1 is untestable without DNA. The CDR3 is made up of 13 amino acids. Looked up from germline, CDR1 is SQVTM and CDR2 is ANQGSEA. CDR3 in amino acids: CSVDGQGTGELFF.

J is TRBJ1-2 and V is TRBV12-3 or TRBV12-4. The CDR3 runs to 13 residues. CDR3 protein: CASRMRGDYGYTF.

This rearrangement joins TRBV7-9 to TRBJ2-4; lacking DNA, the TRBD2 call made by TCRdb goes unchecked. The CDR3 covers 15 residues. Germline CDR1 reads SEHNR; CDR2 reads FQNEAQ (reference sequence). CDR3 loop: CASSSPRRVGDIQYF.

The chain employs TRBV19 and TRBJ2-7; as DNA is missing, the TRBD2 call by TCRdb cannot be tested. The CDR3 has 15 residues. Germline V CDR1 and CDR2: LNHDA, SQIVND (reference sequence). The CDR3 here is CASSIAGLAGYEQYF.

The CDR3 here is CSVDGPGPAYYGYTF. The chain is built from TRBV29-1 and TRBJ1-2; the TCRdb D gene call, TRBD1, has no DNA to confirm it. Germline CDR1 is SQVTM and CDR2 is ANQGSEA. This CDR3 has 15 amino acids.

The chain employs TRBV15 and TRBJ2-1. The length of the CDR3 is 14 residues. Germline CDR1 reads LNHNV; CDR2 reads YYDKDF (reference sequence). CDR3 sequence: CATSSSGNYNEQFF.

CDR3 loop: CSAQLPDGTYEQYF. The chain has TRBV29-1 and TRBJ2-7. Germline V gives CDR1 SQVTM, CDR2 ANQGSEA. The CDR3 contains 14 residues.

The V gene is TRBV10-3, the J gene TRBJ2-7. Germline-derived CDR1 and CDR2 are ENHRY and SYGVKD. There are 12 residues in the CDR3. The CDR3 spells CAISETSGEQYF.

The chain recombines TRBV29-1 with TRBJ1-1. The CDR3 is made up of 11 amino acids. Looked up from germline, CDR1 is SQVTM and CDR2 is ANQGSEA. The CDR3: CSAQEPAEAFF.

The chain carries TRBV7-2 and TRBJ2-1; TCRdb returns TRBD2, unconfirmable since there is no DNA. The CDR3 sequence is 16 residues long. Germline V gene sequence: CDR1 SGHTA, CDR2 FQGNSA. The chain's CDR3 is CASSWALAGTYNEQFF.

The chain employs TRBV7-9 and TRBJ2-7; the D call from TCRdb, TRBD2, cannot be confirmed without DNA. Germline CDR1 and CDR2: SEHNR and FQNEAQ (reference sequence). CDR3 length: 12 residues. CDR3 residues: CASSELANEQYF.